The 29 T cell receptor beta chains below come from one sample, sequenced in a study of cytomegalovirus exposure and HLA in healthy donors. This PCR relied on a set of 60 Vbeta primers and 13 Jbeta primers. Libraries were prepared by immunoSEQ multiplex PCR; TCRdb keeps only in-frame clonotypes and omits some of them. Of 170,000 or so clones listed, roughly three quarters are singletons. The material sequenced was PBMCs. Receptor source: a woman in her forties or fifties in good health and CMV-seropositive.

This chain uses TRBV7-2 with TRBJ2-7; 7 bases agree with TRBD2. The CDR3 is made up of 15 amino acids. Germline CDR1 SGHTA, CDR2 FQGNSA. After removal of 5 bases from V and 1 base from J, the junction contained 8 bases not matched to a gene. The CDR3 DNA follows: TGTGCCAGCAGCCCCTCTAGCGGACCTTCCTACGAGCAGTACTTC. It is translated as CASSPSSGPSYEQYF. Drawing the rest from reference TRBV7-2 and TRBJ2-7, the complete variable domain is GAGVSQSPSNKVTEKGKDVELRCDPISGHTALYWYRQSLGQGLEFLIYFQGNSAPDKSGLPSDRFSAERTGGSVSTLTIQRTQQEDSAVYLCASSPSSGPSYEQYFGPGTRLTVT.

The chain couples TRBV16 to TRBJ1-1; 7 bases are a match to TRBD1. There are 14 residues in the CDR3. V was clipped by 2 bases and J by 6 bases; unmatched bases: 6. Germline-derived CDR1 and CDR2 are KGHSY and FQNENV. The CDR3 here is CASSQARGVAEAFF. DNA for the CDR3: TGTGCCAGCAGCCAAGCCAGGGGGGTAGCTGAAGCTTTCTTT.

This clone has more than one count but fewer than ten. The J gene is TRBJ1-1, the V gene TRBV2, with 7 bases fitting TRBD1. Germline V gives CDR1 SNHLY, CDR2 FYNNEI. The CDR3 is made up of 14 amino acids. V shed 5 bases and J 3 bases; nucleotides not matched to a gene: 6. The CDR3 here is CASSPQGQDTEAFF. Here the CDR3 DNA reads TGTGCCAGCAGTCCACAGGGGCAGGACACTGAAGCTTTCTTT.

The V gene is TRBV6-1, the J gene TRBJ1-4; 8 bases are shared with TRBD1. Unmatched junction bases numbered 4, after V lost 1 base and J lost 9 bases. This CDR3 has 14 residues. Germline loops: CDR1 MNHNS, CDR2 SASEGT. CDR3 in DNA: TGTGCCAGCAGTGAAGGGACAGGGAGGCAAAAACTGTTTTTT. Its protein is CASSEGTGRQKLFF.

The chain links TRBV7-2 to TRBJ2-3; D is perhaps TRBD1 (5 bases). Germline V gives CDR1 SGHTA, CDR2 FQGNSA. The CDR3 spans 16 residues. Trimming stripped 1 base from V and 2 bases from J, with 13 bases between. The chain's CDR3 is CASSLDGRTFTDTQYF. CDR3 bases: TGTGCCAGCAGCTTAGATGGCAGGACATTCACAGATACGCAGTATTTT.

V usage is TRBV7-2 and J usage is TRBJ2-5; 7 bases are shared with TRBD2. This CDR3 has 15 residues. Germline V lookup: CDR1 SGHTA, CDR2 FQGNSA. V lost 1 base to trimming and J lost 4 bases; unmatched junction nucleotides: 6. CDR3 region: CASSLGGGEGETQYF. The CDR3 DNA reads as TGTGCCAGCAGCTTAGGTGGCGGGGAGGGAGAGACCCAGTACTTC.

This chain connects TRBV7-9 to TRBJ2-1; TRBD1 matches 11 bases. After removal of 3 bases from V and 6 bases from J, the junction contained 10 bases not matched to a gene. The CDR3 loop spans 17 amino acids. From germline, CDR1 is SEHNR and CDR2 FQNEAQ (reference sequence). Here the CDR3 DNA reads TGTGCCAGCAGCTTTGGGGACAGGGGGAATGTCGGCAATGAGCAGTTCTTC. It yields the protein CASSFGDRGNVGNEQFF.

The chain uses TRBV5-1 and TRBJ1-2; no clear D gene. This CDR3 region has 15 residues. Germline-derived CDR1 and CDR2 are SGHRS and YFSETQ. The germline V and J ends were trimmed by 4 bases and 1 base, with 14 bases remaining between them. The CDR3 region is CASSPSSQDNYGYTF. DNA of the CDR3: TGCGCCAGCAGCCCTAGCTCCCAAGATAACTATGGCTACACCTTC.

The V call is TRBV30, the J call TRBJ1-2, with D perhaps matching TRBD1 (6 bases). The CDR3 totals 11 residues. Germline lookup yields CDR1 GTSNPN and CDR2 SVGIG (reference sequence). Trimming pared 7 bases from V and 7 bases from J, leaving 13 bases between. The CDR3 is CAFYRASGYTF. CDR3 nucleotides: TGTGCCTTTTACAGGGCATCTGGCTACACCTTC.

This clone appeared a few times. The chain recombines TRBV2 with TRBJ1-1; TRBD1 aligns across 11 bases. V lost 4 bases, J lost 4 bases, and 2 bases stayed unmatched. The CDR3 extends over 14 amino acids. Germline V CDR1 and CDR2: SNHLY, FYNNEI. CDR3 coding DNA: TGTGCCAGCAGTGGAGGGACAGGGGGCACTGAAGCTTTCTTT. This translates into CASSGGTGGTEAFF.

This chain links TRBV9 with TRBJ1-1, with a weak D call TRBD1 (5 bases). The CDR3 runs 14 residues. Germline values: CDR1 SGDLS, CDR2 YYNGEE. V gave up 7 bases and J gave up 5 bases, with 18 bases separating them. The CDR3 bases are TGTGCCAGCGGGGGGAGAGAGGTGGTGACTGAAGCTTTCTTT. Translation gives CASGGREVVTEAFF.

The chain recombines TRBV6-1 with TRBJ1-1; TRBD1 agrees at 7 bases. After removal of 5 bases from V and 8 bases from J, the junction contained 8 bases not matched to a gene. The CDR3 spans 13 residues. The germline V gene encodes CDR1 MNHNS and CDR2 SASEGT. CDR3 in amino acids: CASSRRTGAEAFF. The CDR3 region has the DNA TGTGCCAGCAGTCGCCGGACAGGCGCCGAAGCTTTCTTT.

In this sample, this clone turned up a few times. The chain recombines TRBV28 with TRBJ1-5; tentatively, D is TRBD1 (6 bases). The V gene's germline CDR1 is MDHEN and CDR2 SYDVKM. V lost 6 bases and J 5 bases, leaving 14 bases between the germline ends. There are 14 residues in the CDR3. CDR3 in DNA: TGTGCCAGCAGCCCTAGACAGGACCATCAGCCCCAGCATTTT. It encodes CASSPRQDHQPQHF.

This clone was observed a single time. The chain links TRBV4-3 to TRBJ2-2, with unresolved D. Trimming shortened V by 1 base and J by 0 bases, and 12 bases separated the two germline ends. Germline CDR1 and CDR2: LGHNA and YSLEER. The length of the CDR3 is 17 residues. CDR3 residues: CASSQGLVGANTGELFF. CDR3 nucleotide sequence: TGCGCCAGCAGCCAAGGCCTTGTCGGAGCGAACACCGGGGAGCTGTTTTTT.

This clone was recorded only once. The V gene is TRBV30, the J gene TRBJ1-2; 9 positions agree with TRBD1. Germline lookup yields CDR1 GTSNPN and CDR2 SVGIG (reference sequence). V lost 2 bases and J lost 3; bases outside the gene matches: 10. The CDR3 spans 16 residues. Written as DNA, the CDR3 is TGTGCCTGGAGTACAGGGGGCAGGCAGTGGGACTATGGCTACACCTTC. Translated: CAWSTGGRQWDYGYTF.

The chain uses TRBV19 and TRBJ2-1; TRBD2 matches 13 bases. Germline values: CDR1 LNHDA, CDR2 SQIVND (reference sequence). This CDR3 has 15 amino acids. The trim removed 5 bases at V and 7 bases at J, leaving 5 bases unmatched. The CDR3 DNA reads as TGTGCCAGTAGTCGGACTAGCGGGAGTGGGAATGAGCAGTTCTTC. Translating it yields CASSRTSGSGNEQFF.

V is TRBV16 and J is TRBJ1-4, with a possible D match to TRBD1 (5 bases). CDR3 length: 12 amino acids. Germline V CDR1 and CDR2: KGHSY, FQNENV. Trimming pared 3 bases from V and 8 bases from J, leaving 7 bases between. CDR3 region: CASSHPGEKLFF. The CDR3 bases are TGTGCCAGCAGCCACCCAGGGGAAAAACTGTTTTTT.

This clone was recorded a few times. This sequence joins TRBV2 and TRBJ1-6; D unresolved. The V gene's germline CDR1 is SNHLY and CDR2 FYNNEI. This CDR3 contains 11 residues. Trimming removed 4 bases at V and 8 bases at J, with 3 bases between. As DNA, the CDR3 is TGTGCCAGCAGTGCTGATTCACCCCTCCACTTT. It codes for CASSADSPLHF.

The chain is built from TRBV5-6 and TRBJ2-7; 11 nucleotides agree with TRBD1. Trimming took 5 bases from V and 6 from J; bases not matched to a gene: 13. Germline-derived CDR1 and CDR2 are SGHDT and YYEEEE. The CDR3 spans 16 residues. The DNA for the CDR3 is TGTGCCAGCAGTCTCGGACAGGGGGCTTATAACCCCGAGCAGTACTTC. Translation: CASSLGQGAYNPEQYF.

The rearrangement links TRBV9 to TRBJ2-7; D not resolved. V was pared by 3 bases and J by 2 bases, with 12 bases between. The CDR3 spans 14 residues. Germline values: CDR1 SGDLS, CDR2 YYNGEE. The CDR3 loop is CASSEIPYAYEQYF. In nucleotides, the CDR3 is TGTGCCAGCAGCGAGATCCCCTACGCCTACGAGCAGTACTTC.

For this clone: An end of the junction differs from the germline gene, which may be a read error. The V call is TRBV7-9, the J call TRBJ1-1; D unresolved. Germline V lookup: CDR1 SEHNR, CDR2 FQNEAQ (reference sequence). The CDR3 spans 16 residues. CDR3 protein: CSSSLAYSGFGGEAFF. The CDR3 DNA is TGTTCCAGCAGCTTAGCGTACTCGGGGTTTGGAGGTGAAGCTTTCTTT.

This CDR3 is CASRIAGAVYEQYF. The DNA of the CDR3 is TGTGCCAGCAGGATCGCGGGAGCTGTCTACGAGCAGTACTTC. The chain couples TRBV6-5 to TRBJ2-7, with TRBD2 matching 7 bases. J lost 3 bases, V lost 6 bases, and 8 bases had no gene match. The CDR3 is 14 amino acids. CDR1 is MNHEY and CDR2 is SVGAGI in the germline V gene.

The chain recombines TRBV30 with TRBJ2-3, with a weak D call TRBD2 (5 bases). V was pared by 3 bases and J by 5 bases, with 21 bases between. This CDR3 is 16 amino acids long. Germline CDR1 and CDR2: GTSNPN and SVGIG (reference sequence). The CDR3, as DNA: TGTGCCTGGAGAGATTTGAGGTCGGGCCGGGGAGATACGCAGTATTTT. This gives the protein CAWRDLRSGRGDTQYF.

This chain connects TRBV7-9 to TRBJ2-7; 9 bases line up with TRBD1. Germline V gene sequence: CDR1 SEHNR, CDR2 FQNEAQ (reference sequence). This CDR3 has 16 residues. The J segment lost 2 bases and the V segment lost 1 base, leaving 6 bases of the junction unmatched. DNA for the CDR3: TGTGCCAGCAGCTTAGGACAGGGGGGAAGCGCCTACGAGCAGTACTTC. Protein product: CASSLGQGGSAYEQYF.

The J gene is TRBJ2-1, the V gene TRBV11-2; 8 bases match TRBD1. Germline V CDR1 and CDR2: SGHAT, FQNNGV. The CDR3 loop spans 16 amino acids. Germline trimming cut 6 bases from V and 0 bases from J; bases unmatched to any gene: 7. The chain's CDR3 is CASSSDRGSSYNEQFF. CDR3 DNA sequence: TGTGCCAGCAGTTCTGACAGGGGAAGCTCCTACAATGAGCAGTTCTTC.

The genes are TRBV9 and TRBJ2-1; 11 bases fit TRBD2. V trimming: 6 bases; J trimming: 9 bases; junction bases outside the gene matches: 11. There are 15 residues in the CDR3. CDR1 and CDR2 from the germline V gene are SGDLS and YYNGEE. The CDR3 sequence is CASTMELAGGGEQFF. The CDR3 DNA is TGTGCCAGCACCATGGAGCTAGCGGGAGGAGGTGAGCAGTTCTTC.

Remarks on this clone: Other DNA sequences from this sample encode an identical CDR3 as well. The chain's CDR3 is CASSGSGGQETQYF. CDR3 DNA sequence: TGTGCCAGCAGTGGTTCGGGGGGCCAAGAGACCCAGTACTTC. The chain combines TRBV6-1 with TRBJ2-5, with TRBD2 matching 7 bases. The CDR3 totals 14 residues. Germline V CDR1 and CDR2: MNHNS, SASEGT. Germline trimming cut 4 bases from V and 1 base from J; bases unmatched to any gene: 3.

This clone was counted a single time. The chain couples TRBV4-1 to TRBJ2-1; 12 nucleotides line up with TRBD2. Unmatched junction bases numbered 4, after V lost 4 bases and J lost 6 bases. Germline CDR1 MGHRA, CDR2 YSYEKL. The CDR3 runs 15 residues. CDR3 sequence (DNA): TGCGCCAGCAGCCGGGGACTAGCGGGCCTCAATGAGCAGTTCTTC. This translates into CASSRGLAGLNEQFF.

This clone was recorded a few times. V gene TRBV28 combines with J gene TRBJ1-1, with a possible D match to TRBD1 (6 bases). V gave up 5 bases and J gave up 1 base, with 11 bases separating them. CDR3 length equals 14 residues. The germline V gene encodes CDR1 MDHEN and CDR2 SYDVKM. DNA for the CDR3: TGTGCCAGCAGTACCGAGGACAGGAACACTGAAGCTTTCTTT. It yields the protein CASSTEDRNTEAFF. The whole variable domain, filled in from reference TRBV28 and TRBJ1-1, reads DVKVTQSSRYLVKRTGEKVFLECVQDMDHENMFWYRQDPGLGLRLIYFSYDVKMKEKGDIPEGYSVSREKKERFSLILESASTNQTSMYLCASSTEDRNTEAFFGQGTRLTVV.